These 21 T cell receptor beta chains came from one sample sequenced in a study of control samples from healthy donors and cancer patients. Profiled with immunoSEQ multiplex PCR; TCRdb holds only in-frame clones, not every one. The sample lists more than 95,000 clones, roughly 84% occurring once. Sequencing used blood. Receptors were obtained from a man aged 35 to 55 in good health.

Remarks on this clone: Other DNA sequences of this sample code for an identical CDR3. The chain employs TRBV6-5 and TRBJ2-1; the D call may be TRBD1 or TRBD2 (7 bases each). Per germline, CDR1 MNHEY and CDR2 SVGAGI. Between the trimmed V and J ends, which lost 7 bases and 5 bases, there was a span of 15 bases. This CDR3 is built from 14 residues. The CDR3 coding sequence is TGTGCCAGCACCAGGGGGGGGCGCCACAATGAGCAGTTCTTC. This sequence encodes CASTRGGRHNEQFF.

This clone has just one count. This sequence joins TRBV7-2 and TRBJ1-4; no firm D call. Looked up from germline, CDR1 is SGHTA and CDR2 is FQGNSA. The CDR3 contains 15 residues. Trimming took off 5 bases at V and 5 bases at J, with 15 bases between the two ends. The CDR3: CASSREGFLNEKLFF. CDR3 DNA sequence: TGTGCCAGCAGCCGGGAGGGTTTCCTAAATGAAAAACTGTTTTTT.

The V call is TRBV6-4, the J call TRBJ1-1; 7 positions agree with TRBD1. This CDR3 has 14 residues. Germline assignment: CDR1 MRHNA and CDR2 SNTAGT. The V gene end was trimmed by 4 bases and the J gene end by 1 base; junction bases not matched to a gene: 3. CDR3 sequence reads: CASSAGTENTEAFF. The CDR3 DNA is TGTGCCAGCAGTGCCGGGACAGAGAACACTGAAGCTTTCTTT.

The chain has TRBV11-2 and TRBJ1-2; the D gene is possibly TRBD1 (6 bases). Germline V gene sequence: CDR1 SGHAT, CDR2 FQNNGV. CDR3 length: 12 amino acids. V lost 5 bases to trimming and J lost 6 bases, with 10 bases between them. The CDR3 loop reads CASSHRDHGYTF. Here the CDR3 DNA reads TGTGCCAGCAGCCACAGGGACCATGGCTACACCTTC.

In its sample, this clone was seen once. The chain couples TRBV3-1 (or the pseudogene TRBV3-2) to TRBJ1-3; D not certain. The germline V gene encodes CDR1 LGHDT and CDR2 YNNKEL (reference sequence). This CDR3 has 16 amino acids. Trimming shortened V by 6 bases and J by 0 bases, and 15 bases separated the two germline ends. The CDR3: CASSRGGVYSGNTIYF. In nucleotides, the CDR3 is TGTGCCAGCAGTCGTGGCGGGGTGTACTCTGGAAACACCATATATTTT.

The chain combines TRBV11-3 with TRBJ1-1, with 9 bases identical to TRBD1. V was clipped by 5 bases and J by 5 bases; unmatched bases: 15. The CDR3 is 17 residues long. Germline V gene data show CDR1 as SGHNT and CDR2 as YENEEA. As DNA, the CDR3 is TGTGCCAGCAGCCCCGGAGGGTCACAGGGGGCGAGAACTGAAGCTTTCTTT. Amino acids: CASSPGGSQGARTEAFF. Complete variable domain (other parts from reference TRBV11-3 and TRBJ1-1): EAGVVQSPRYKIIEKKQPVAFWCNPISGHNTLYWYLQNLGQGPELLIRYENEEAVDDSQLPKDRFSAERLKGVDSTLKIQPAELGDSAVYLCASSPGGSQGARTEAFFGQGTRLTVV.

The V gene is TRBV18, the J gene TRBJ1-2; TRBD1 aligns across 7 bases. The CDR3 runs to 14 residues. V gave up 5 bases and J gave up 4 bases; unmatched junction bases: 7. Germline values: CDR1 KGHSH, CDR2 LQKENI. DNA of the CDR3: TGTGCCAGCTCATCACGACAGGGCGTCTATGGCTACACCTTC. It is translated as CASSSRQGVYGYTF. The whole variable domain, remainder taken from reference TRBV18 and TRBJ1-2, is NAGVMQNPRHLVRRRGQEARLRCSPMKGHSHVYWYRQLPEEGLKFMVYLQKENIIDESGMPKERFSAEFPKEGPSILRIQQVVRGDSAAYFCASSSRQGVYGYTFGSGTRLTVV.

The rearrangement uses TRBV3-1 (or the pseudogene TRBV3-2) and TRBJ1-2; the D is unclear. Germline-derived CDR1 and CDR2 are LGHDT and YNNKEL (reference sequence). This CDR3 spans 15 amino acids. The V end was cut by 1 base, the J end by 6 bases, with 15 bases between. The CDR3 DNA sequence: TGTGCCAGCAGCCAAGGCCAACCCCCAAACCATGGCTACACCTTC. As protein: CASSQGQPPNHGYTF.

The chain has TRBV6-5 and TRBJ1-2; D is possibly TRBD1 (6 bases). V lost 2 bases and J 7 bases, leaving 14 bases between the germline ends. Per germline, CDR1 MNHEY and CDR2 SVGAGI. This CDR3 spans 14 amino acids. Here the CDR3 DNA reads TGTGCCAGCAGTTACGGGGGGCGTGGGACTGGCTACACCTTC. Translated, it gives CASSYGGRGTGYTF.

This chain uses TRBV29-1 with TRBJ2-2; D is uncertain. Germline lookup yields CDR1 SQVTM and CDR2 ANQGSEA. V was pared by 3 bases and J by 5 bases, with 10 bases between. The CDR3 spans 13 residues. For the CDR3, the DNA is TGCAGCGTTGACAAATGGACGACCGGGGAGCTGTTTTTT. Translation: CSVDKWTTGELFF.

This chain uses TRBV5-1 with TRBJ2-3; 8 bases are a match to TRBD2. This CDR3 has 16 amino acids. Looked up from germline, CDR1 is SGHRS and CDR2 is YFSETQ. The V segment lost 0 bases and the J segment 1 base; nucleotides outside the gene matches: 4. The CDR3 DNA reads as TGCGCCAGCAGCTTGGTCGCGGGGGGAGGCACAGATACGCAGTATTTT. Its translation is CASSLVAGGGTDTQYF. Filled out from reference TRBV5-1 and TRBJ2-3, the complete variable domain reads KAGVTQTPRYLIKTRGQQVTLSCSPISGHRSVSWYQQTPGQGLQFLFEYFSETQRNKGNFPGRFSGRQFSNSRSEMNVSTLELGDSALYLCASSLVAGGGTDTQYFGPGTRLTVL.

DNA for the CDR3: TGTGCCAGCAGTTCGGTCGGGATAGGAGAACTGTTTTTT. It is translated as CASSSVGIGELFF. V usage is TRBV27 and J usage is TRBJ1-4; no reliable D call. Germline V gene data show CDR1 as MNHEY and CDR2 as SMNVEV (reference sequence). The V gene lost 4 bases and the J gene lost 12 bases, with 15 bases spanning the gap. The CDR3 loop spans 13 amino acids.

V and J are TRBV6-1 and TRBJ1-5; TRBD1 might be the D (5 bases). The CDR3 is 17 amino acids. Germline V gene sequence: CDR1 MNHNS, CDR2 SASEGT. Trimming removed 2 bases from V and 2 bases from J, with 16 bases in between. Here the CDR3 reads CASSEQGGAGGNQPQHF. The CDR3 nucleotides read TGTGCCAGCAGTGAACAGGGTGGGGCGGGAGGCAATCAGCCCCAGCATTTT.

Here the CDR3 DNA reads TGCAGTGCTAGTGAAGGGAGGATACCTAGGCTCGGGAACACTGAAGCTTTCTTT. This gives the protein CSASEGRIPRLGNTEAFF. The chain uses TRBV20-1 and TRBJ1-1; no firm D call. Germline V CDR1 and CDR2: DFQATT, SNEGSKA (reference sequence). V was trimmed by 3 bases and J by 1 base, leaving 24 bases between them. There are 18 residues in the CDR3.

The chain combines TRBV6-5 with TRBJ2-2; 9 nucleotides align to TRBD2. Germline CDR1 MNHEY, CDR2 SVGAGI. This CDR3 is 14 amino acids long. The V gene end was trimmed by 6 bases and the J gene end by 5 bases; junction bases not matched to a gene: 4. Here the CDR3 reads CASSLRGGTGELFF. DNA for the CDR3: TGTGCCAGCAGCCTGCGGGGGGGGACCGGGGAGCTGTTTTTT.

The chain carries TRBV12-3 or TRBV12-4 and TRBJ1-2; D gene uncertain. V lost 8 bases and J lost 0, with 10 bases in between. This CDR3 comprises 13 residues. This CDR3 is CASQLGANYGYTF. DNA for the CDR3: TGTGCCAGCCAGTTGGGAGCTAACTATGGCTACACCTTC.

V is TRBV7-6 and J is TRBJ2-7; TRBD1 matches 8 bases. Trimming cost V 3 bases and J 5 bases; bases outside gene matches: 0. The CDR3 consists of 12 residues. CDR1 and CDR2 (germline): SGHVS, FNYEAQ. CDR3 amino acids: CASSLTGDEQYF. Here the CDR3 DNA reads TGTGCCAGCAGCTTGACAGGGGACGAGCAGTACTTC.

V is TRBV11-3 and J is TRBJ2-7; 10 nucleotides line up with TRBD2. With 5 bases clipped from V and 3 bases from J, the junction kept 4 bases outside the gene matches. CDR1 and CDR2 from the germline V gene are SGHNT and YENEEA. The CDR3 has 14 residues. The CDR3 loop reads CASSATSGVYEQYF. DNA of the CDR3: TGTGCCAGCAGCGCAACTAGCGGGGTCTACGAGCAGTACTTC.

The chain has TRBV10-1 and TRBJ2-7; D is perhaps TRBD1 (5 bases). CDR1 WNHNN and CDR2 SYGVQD come from the germline V gene (reference sequence). V lost 1 base and J 3 bases, leaving 16 bases between the germline ends. The CDR3 covers 16 residues. CDR3 in amino acids: CASSEFTGTDDYEQYF. In DNA, the CDR3 is TGCGCCAGCAGTGAGTTTACAGGCACGGACGACTACGAGCAGTACTTC.

A word on this clone: This is likely a read error, given that the CDR3 carries no conserved phenylalanine or tryptophan at its end. The V gene is TRBV3-1 (or the pseudogene TRBV3-2), the J gene TRBJ1-2; D is uncertain. CDR1 and CDR2 from the germline V gene are LGHDT and YNNKEL (reference sequence). V was shortened by 8 bases and J by 5 bases, with 24 bases between the two germline ends. The CDR3 loop spans 16 amino acids. The CDR3 DNA reads TGTGCCAGCTCTCCCAACATTGCGGGTACCCTGTATGGCTACACCCTC. Translation gives CASSPNIAGTLYGYTL.

This rearrangement joins TRBV4-3 to TRBJ1-3, with 9 bases identical to TRBD1. The CDR3 contains 14 residues. Germline CDR1 is LGHNA and CDR2 is YSLEER. After removal of 4 bases from V and 7 bases from J, the junction contained 5 bases not matched to a gene. The chain's CDR3 is CASSLNRGLNTIYF. For the CDR3, the DNA is TGCGCCAGCAGCCTCAACAGGGGGCTTAACACCATATATTTT.